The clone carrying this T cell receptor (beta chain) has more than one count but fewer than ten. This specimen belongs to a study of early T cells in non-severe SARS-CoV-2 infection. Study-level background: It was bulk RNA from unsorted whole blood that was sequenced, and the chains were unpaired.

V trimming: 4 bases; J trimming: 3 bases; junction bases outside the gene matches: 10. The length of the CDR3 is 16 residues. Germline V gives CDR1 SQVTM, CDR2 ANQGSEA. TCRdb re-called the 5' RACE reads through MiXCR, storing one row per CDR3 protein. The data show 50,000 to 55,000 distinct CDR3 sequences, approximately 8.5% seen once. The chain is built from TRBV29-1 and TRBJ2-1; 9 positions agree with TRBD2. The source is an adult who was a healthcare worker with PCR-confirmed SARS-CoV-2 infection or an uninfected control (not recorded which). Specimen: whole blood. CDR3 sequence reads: CSVGLLAGRYYNEQFF. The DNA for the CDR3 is TGCAGCGTTGGCCTCCTAGCGGGACGTTACTACAATGAGCAGTTCTTC.